This T cell receptor beta chain derives from a study of metastatic and nonmetastatic thyroid tumors. General observations from the study: Compared with benign nodules, malignant thyroid tumors were reported to have significantly higher TCR beta diversity in both blood and tumor.

TCRdb reanalyzed the PCR reads with MiXCR. The profile covers 89,000 or so clones, with about 9.1% appearing a single time and around 8.5% taken by the ten largest. Patients had received no treatment of any kind before thyroid surgery. In the case of this clone: Antigen specificity is unknown.

This CDR3 has 15 amino acids. V was shortened by 4 bases and J by 6 bases, with 16 bases between the two germline ends. Germline V CDR1 and CDR2: MGHRA, YSYEKL. Sequencing was carried out using blood. The TCR was taken from a female donor with papillary thyroid cancer or a benign thyroid nodule (not recorded which). Some clones in this sample may be carry-over from other donors' samples. The gene calls are TRBV4-1 and TRBJ1-5; D might be TRBD1 (5 bases). The CDR3 is CASSPPGPGPQPQHF. The CDR3 DNA is TGCGCCAGCAGCCCCCCAGGGCCCGGACCTCAGCCCCAGCATTTT.